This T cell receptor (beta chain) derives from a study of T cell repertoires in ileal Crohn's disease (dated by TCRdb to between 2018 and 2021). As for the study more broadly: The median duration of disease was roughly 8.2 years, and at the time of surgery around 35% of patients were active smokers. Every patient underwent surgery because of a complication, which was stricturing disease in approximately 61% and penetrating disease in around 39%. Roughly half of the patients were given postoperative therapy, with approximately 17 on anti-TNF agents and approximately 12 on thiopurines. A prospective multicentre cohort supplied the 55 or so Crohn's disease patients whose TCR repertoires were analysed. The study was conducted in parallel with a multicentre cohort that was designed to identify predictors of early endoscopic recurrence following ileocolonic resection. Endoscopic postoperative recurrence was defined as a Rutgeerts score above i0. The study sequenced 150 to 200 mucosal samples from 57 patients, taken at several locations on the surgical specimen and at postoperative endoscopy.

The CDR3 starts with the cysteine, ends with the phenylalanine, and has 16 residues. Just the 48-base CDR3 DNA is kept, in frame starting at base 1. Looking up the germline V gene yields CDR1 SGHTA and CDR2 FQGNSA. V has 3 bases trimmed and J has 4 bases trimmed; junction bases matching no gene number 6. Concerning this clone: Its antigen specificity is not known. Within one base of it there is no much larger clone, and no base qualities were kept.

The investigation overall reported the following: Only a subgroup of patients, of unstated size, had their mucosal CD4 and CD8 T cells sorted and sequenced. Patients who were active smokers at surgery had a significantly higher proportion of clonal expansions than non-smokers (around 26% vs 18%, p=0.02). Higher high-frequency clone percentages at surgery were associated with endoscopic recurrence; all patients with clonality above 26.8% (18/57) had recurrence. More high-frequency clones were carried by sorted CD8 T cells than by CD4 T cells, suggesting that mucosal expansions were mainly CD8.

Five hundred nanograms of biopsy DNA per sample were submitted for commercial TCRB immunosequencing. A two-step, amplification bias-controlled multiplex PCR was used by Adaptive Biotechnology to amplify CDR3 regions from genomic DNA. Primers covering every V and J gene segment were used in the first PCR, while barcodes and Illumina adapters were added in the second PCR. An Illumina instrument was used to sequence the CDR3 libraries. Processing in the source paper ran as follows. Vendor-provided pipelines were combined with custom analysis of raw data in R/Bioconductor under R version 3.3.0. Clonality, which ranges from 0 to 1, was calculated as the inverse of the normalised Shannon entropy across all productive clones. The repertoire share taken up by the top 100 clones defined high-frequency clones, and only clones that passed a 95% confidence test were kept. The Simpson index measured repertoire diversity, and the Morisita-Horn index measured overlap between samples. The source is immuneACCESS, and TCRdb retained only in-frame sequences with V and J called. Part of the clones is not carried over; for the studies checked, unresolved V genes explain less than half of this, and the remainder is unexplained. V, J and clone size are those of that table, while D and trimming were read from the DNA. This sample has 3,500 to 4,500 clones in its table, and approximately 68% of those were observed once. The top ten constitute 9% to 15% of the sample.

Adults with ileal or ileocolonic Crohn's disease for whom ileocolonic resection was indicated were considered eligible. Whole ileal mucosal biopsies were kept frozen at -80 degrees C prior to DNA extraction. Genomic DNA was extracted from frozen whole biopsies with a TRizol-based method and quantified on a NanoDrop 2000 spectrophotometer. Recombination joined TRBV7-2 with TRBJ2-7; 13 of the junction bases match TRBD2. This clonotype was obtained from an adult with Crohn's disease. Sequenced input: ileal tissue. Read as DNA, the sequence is TGTGCCAGCAGCTTGCCGACTAGCGGGGGGTTGTACGAGCAGTACTTC. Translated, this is CASSLPTSGGLYEQYF.